These T cell receptor beta chains were read from a single sample in a study of human T cells and chemical hapten exposure. TCRdb redid the calling of the RACE reads with MiXCR, one entry per CDR3 protein. This table holds under 300,000 distinct CDR3 sequences, about 8.1% found once. The starting material was whole blood, obtained in connection with sensitization to the hapten diphenylcyclopropenone (DPC). These receptors were taken from a woman aged 40 to 50 with alopecia areata. Some clones in this sample may be carry-over from other donors' samples. CDR3s include the opening cysteine and the closing phenylalanine or tryptophan.

J gene,V gene,CDR3 protein
TRBJ2-7,TRBV7-3,CASSPGSSSYEQYF
TRBJ2-3,TRBV11-2,CASAWRGTGKDTQYF
TRBJ2-3,TRBV24-1,CATSDDPGHYPSTDTQYF
TRBJ1-2,TRBV28,CASSSGTEYGYTF
TRBJ2-7,TRBV12-3/TRBV12-4,CASSLAGLSGYEQYF
TRBJ1-2,TRBV29-1,CSVEGTPDENYGYTF
TRBJ1-6,TRBV7-2,CASSQTGTGHNSPLHF
TRBJ2-3,TRBV6-2/TRBV6-3,CASTREGQGTDTQYF
TRBJ1-1,TRBV29-1,CSADLTGSTEAFF
TRBJ2-3,TRBV7-2,CASSLAGTSGRTNTQYF
TRBJ2-2,TRBV2,CASSEFPSRSGGELFF
TRBJ2-3,TRBV6-2/TRBV6-3,CASSGTGADTQYF
TRBJ2-1,TRBV6-2/TRBV6-3,CASSYVPGAGEQFF
TRBJ1-3,TRBV28,CASSFGGGPGNTIYF
TRBJ1-4,TRBV4-3,CASSQGHRLGGEKLFF